A single sample is the source of the 7 T cell receptor beta chains below, sequenced in a study of shared clonotypes between healthy human individuals. Sequencing was performed with immunoSEQ multiplex PCR; in TCRdb, only in-frame clones are kept and a portion is missing. Altogether about 2.3 million clones are present, about 90% being singletons, with the ten largest covering 0.37%. The sample comprised naive CD4+ T cells from PBMCs. Subset specified: CD45RA+ positively selected. The receptors were sampled from a man between 18 and 35 years old in good health. Some clones in this sample may be carry-over from other donors' samples.

This chain joins TRBV11-2 and TRBJ2-5; D remains unclear. The J call may be in error: the DNA end matches TRBJ2-7 better. Looked up from germline, CDR1 is SGHAT and CDR2 is FQNNGV. The length of the CDR3 is 11 residues. In DNA form, the CDR3 reads TGTGCCAGCAGCTTATCCAACGAGCAGTACTTC. Protein sequence: CASSLSNEQYF.

As to this clone: This sample includes further DNA sequences coding for the same CDR3. This chain connects TRBV6-4 to TRBJ2-1; no firm D call. The length of the CDR3 is 16 residues. V was shortened by 0 bases and J by 0 bases, with 9 bases between the two germline ends. Germline CDR1 is MRHNA and CDR2 is SNTAGT. The CDR3 DNA is TGTGCCAGCAGTGACTCGACCCGCAGCTCCTACAATGAGCAGTTCTTC. This translates into CASSDSTRSSYNEQFF.

This chain joins TRBV10-3 and TRBJ2-6; perhaps TRBD2 as D (5 bases). The CDR3 consists of 20 residues. Germline V gene lookup returns CDR1 ENHRY and CDR2 SYGVKD. Trimming shortened V by 0 bases and J by 0 bases, and 18 bases separated the two germline ends. CDR3 nucleotide sequence: TGTGCCATCAGTGAGTCGCGGGTCAGCTCCCCACTCTCTGGGGCCAACGTCCTGACTTTC. Translation gives CAISESRVSSPLSGANVLTF.

V is TRBV5-1 and J is TRBJ1-1; the D is unclear. CDR1 is SGHRS, CDR2 YFSETQ, per germline. V lost 4 bases, J lost 1 base, and 8 bases lay in between. The CDR3 is made up of 13 amino acids. CDR3 bases: TGCGCCAGCAGCACCGACACGAACACTGAAGCTTTCTTT. Its protein product is CASSTDTNTEAFF.

V and J are TRBV28 and TRBJ2-3; 7 bases are a match to TRBD2. V dropped 8 bases and J dropped 0; count of bases not matched to a gene: 2. Germline assignment: CDR1 MDHEN and CDR2 SYDVKM. The CDR3 consists of 13 residues. DNA of the CDR3: TGTGCCAGCCATAGCGGGAGCACAGATACGCAGTATTTT. This sequence encodes CASHSGSTDTQYF.

V usage is TRBV28 and J usage is TRBJ1-1, with TRBD1 matching 9 bases. CDR1 is MDHEN, CDR2 SYDVKM, per germline. The CDR3 has 13 amino acids. V lost 7 bases and J lost 12; bases outside the gene matches: 12. In DNA form, the CDR3 reads TGTGCCAGCAAGGTTCCGACAGGGGGTTCAACTTTCTTT. It yields the protein CASKVPTGGSTFF.

The gene calls are TRBV7-3 and TRBJ2-5, with D possibly TRBD2 on 5 matching bases. Germline CDR1 reads SGHTA; CDR2 reads FQGTGA. V was pared by 5 bases and J by 0 bases, with 13 bases between. This CDR3 is built from 15 residues. The CDR3: CASSPRTGNQETQYF. In nucleotides, the CDR3 is TGTGCCAGCAGCCCCCGGACGGGGAACCAAGAGACCCAGTACTTC.